The 32 T cell receptor beta chains reported below all come from one sample, sequenced in a study of T cell responses to AZD1222 COVID-19 vaccine. Measured with immunoSEQ multiplex PCR; TCRdb has only the in-frame clones, and not every one. The sample holds over 85,000 clones, about 88% seen once. Sequenced here: peripheral blood, sampled 28 days after the second AZD1222 dose. The receptor source for this set is an adult who received the AZD1222 COVID-19 vaccine.

The chain recombines TRBV6-5 with TRBJ1-1, with D hard to call. The CDR3 has 14 residues. Trimming took off 6 bases at V and 1 base at J, with 12 bases between the two ends. The germline V gene encodes CDR1 MNHEY and CDR2 SVGAGI. The CDR3 region is CASRRDTANTEAFF. CDR3 in DNA: TGTGCCAGCAGGAGAGACACAGCGAACACTGAAGCTTTCTTT.

The chain couples TRBV4-1 to TRBJ2-7, with TRBD1 as a possible D gene (6 bases). The CDR3 loop spans 15 amino acids. Germline CDR1 is MGHRA and CDR2 is YSYEKL. Trimming took off 4 bases at V and 3 bases at J, with 16 bases between the two ends. This CDR3 reads CASSPDSLEGYEQYF. In DNA, the CDR3 is TGCGCCAGCAGCCCGGACAGTCTTGAAGGCTACGAGCAGTACTTC.

This chain uses TRBV6-5 with TRBJ1-2; D remains ambiguous. Trimming pared 7 bases from V and 4 bases from J, leaving 16 bases between. The CDR3 covers 14 residues. Germline CDR1 and CDR2: MNHEY and SVGAGI. CDR3 amino acids: CASTDDIPPYGYTF. CDR3 DNA: TGTGCCAGCACCGACGATATCCCTCCCTATGGCTACACCTTC.

The chain is built from TRBV5-6 and TRBJ1-6; D is uncertain. CDR3 length equals 13 residues. V shed 4 bases and J shed 6 bases, with 8 bases lying between them. Germline V lookup: CDR1 SGHDT, CDR2 YYEEEE. CDR3 sequence: CASSLLANSPLHF. As DNA, the CDR3 is TGTGCCAGCAGCCTCCTCGCTAATTCACCCCTCCACTTT.

The V and J genes are TRBV27 and TRBJ2-7; D is undetermined. The germline V and J ends were trimmed by 5 bases and 0 bases, with 8 bases remaining between them. Germline loops: CDR1 MNHEY, CDR2 SMNVEV (reference sequence). This CDR3 comprises 13 residues. The CDR3 DNA is TGTGCCAGCAGTCCTTTCGACTCCTACGAGCAGTACTTC. Translation gives CASSPFDSYEQYF.

The chain combines TRBV10-1 with TRBJ2-7; 13 nucleotides align to TRBD2. Losses at the gene ends were 0 bases for V and 4 bases for J; bases not matched to a gene: 6. Per the germline V gene, CDR1 is WNHNN and CDR2 is SYGVQD (reference sequence). This CDR3 contains 17 residues. CDR3 region: CASSESGLAGFPYEQYF. The CDR3 DNA is TGCGCCAGCAGTGAGTCGGGACTAGCGGGATTCCCATACGAGCAGTACTTC.

The V gene is TRBV7-9, the J gene TRBJ2-1; D ambiguous. The CDR3 spans 15 residues. With 4 bases removed from V and 9 bases from J, the gap between germline ends came to 19 bases. Germline lookup yields CDR1 SEHNR and CDR2 FQNEAQ (reference sequence). CDR3 protein: CASSSRDGWLPEQFF. The DNA of the CDR3 is TGTGCCAGCAGCTCGCGAGATGGGTGGCTTCCTGAGCAGTTCTTC.

The chain uses TRBV2 and TRBJ1-1; D unclear. Trimming removed 3 bases at V and 5 bases at J, with 10 bases between. Germline CDR1 reads SNHLY; CDR2 reads FYNNEI. The CDR3 sequence is 13 residues long. The CDR3 region is CASSDSVDTEAFF. Written as DNA, the CDR3 is TGTGCCAGCAGTGACAGTGTTGATACTGAAGCTTTCTTT.

This clone turned up a few times. The rearrangement uses TRBV27 and TRBJ2-6; 9 bases match TRBD1. Germline V gene data show CDR1 as MNHEY and CDR2 as SMNVEV (reference sequence). The CDR3 spans 18 residues. With 3 bases clipped from V and 0 bases from J, the junction kept 6 bases outside the gene matches. Here the CDR3 DNA reads TGTGCCAGCAGTTTTTGGACAGGGGCCTACTCTGGGGCCAACGTCCTGACTTTC. It specifies CASSFWTGAYSGANVLTF.

This clone showed up just a few times. The chain joins TRBV29-1 to TRBJ1-1, with a weak D call TRBD1 (5 bases). The length of the CDR3 is 14 residues. Between the trimmed V and J ends, which lost 2 bases and 1 base, there was a span of 11 bases. Germline loops: CDR1 SQVTM, CDR2 ANQGSEA. Here the CDR3 reads CSVEIGAQNTEAFF. The CDR3, as DNA: TGCAGCGTTGAAATTGGGGCTCAGAACACTGAAGCTTTCTTT. The whole variable domain, filled in from reference TRBV29-1 and TRBJ1-1, reads SAVISQKPSRDICQRGTSLTIQCQVDSQVTMMFWYRQQPGQSLTLIATANQGSEATYESGFVIDKFPISRPNLTFSTLTVSNMSPEDSSIYLCSVEIGAQNTEAFFGQGTRLTVV.

The rearrangement joins TRBV5-5 to TRBJ1-2; unclear D gene. Germline V lookup: CDR1 SGHKS, CDR2 YYEKEE (reference sequence). This CDR3 comprises 15 residues. V was shortened by 2 bases and J by 0 bases, with 11 bases between the two germline ends. The CDR3 DNA follows: TGTGCCAGCAGCTTTTCGTCGGACCCTAACTATGGCTACACCTTC. This translates into CASSFSSDPNYGYTF. The full variable domain, in which reference TRBV5-5 and TRBJ1-2 provide the parts outside the CDR3, is DAGVTQSPTHLIKTRGQQVTLRCSPISGHKSVSWYQQVLGQGPQFIFQYYEKEERGRGNFPDRFSARQFPNYSSELNVNALLLGDSALYLCASSFSSDPNYGYTFGSGTRLTVV.

The V gene is TRBV7-9, the J gene TRBJ2-7; D remains unclear. Germline assignment: CDR1 SEHNR and CDR2 FQNEAQ (reference sequence). The CDR3 consists of 14 residues. The V and J ends lost 1 base and 0 bases respectively, with 7 bases between them. CDR3 sequence: CASSLVESSYEQYF. Here the CDR3 DNA reads TGTGCCAGCAGCTTAGTCGAATCCTCCTACGAGCAGTACTTC.

This rearrangement joins TRBV2 to TRBJ1-2; the D gene is possibly TRBD1 (6 bases). Per the germline V gene, CDR1 is SNHLY and CDR2 is FYNNEI. V was trimmed by 3 bases and J by 7 bases, leaving 12 bases between them. The CDR3 is 13 amino acids. The CDR3 reads CASSESRGGGYTF. For the CDR3, the DNA is TGTGCCAGCAGTGAGAGCAGGGGCGGTGGCTACACCTTC.

This sequence joins TRBV12-5 and TRBJ2-2; perhaps TRBD1 as D (6 bases). Germline V CDR1 and CDR2: LGHNT, FRNRAP. CDR3 length: 16 residues. Trimming removed 4 bases at V and 5 bases at J, with 17 bases between. CDR3 sequence reads: CASGWFLGDRTGELFF. The CDR3 bases are TGTGCTAGTGGTTGGTTCTTGGGAGACAGGACCGGGGAGCTGTTTTTT.

V usage is TRBV6-5 and J usage is TRBJ2-3; D unresolved. Germline V gives CDR1 MNHEY, CDR2 SVGAGI. Trimming cost V 7 bases and J 0 bases, with 11 bases left between them. The CDR3 has 14 amino acids. The CDR3 coding sequence is TGTGCCAGCACCCGGACGAGTAGCACAGATACGCAGTATTTT. Translation: CASTRTSSTDTQYF.

The chain links TRBV19 to TRBJ2-3; D is uncertain. CDR3 length: 15 residues. V was cut by 9 bases and J by 0 bases, with 16 bases left in between. From germline, CDR1 is LNHDA and CDR2 SQIVND (reference sequence). CDR3 sequence (DNA): TGTGCCAGCACCAACTGGCAGTCTAGCACAGATACGCAGTATTTT. It encodes CASTNWQSSTDTQYF.

This clone showed up just once. The chain is built from TRBV12-5 and TRBJ2-4, with D possibly TRBD1 on 6 matching bases. The CDR3 is 15 residues long. Germline loops: CDR1 LGHNT, CDR2 FRNRAP. With 6 bases removed from V and 0 bases from J, the gap between germline ends came to 12 bases. CDR3 sequence reads: CASGGDTLAKNIQYF. CDR3 coding DNA: TGTGCTAGTGGGGGGGACACCCTAGCCAAAAACATTCAGTACTTC.

The genes are TRBV14 and TRBJ2-3, with no clear D. The ends were cut back, 0 bases at V and 2 bases at J, with 12 bases in the middle. The CDR3 consists of 16 residues. Looked up from germline, CDR1 is SGHDN and CDR2 is FVKESK. The CDR3 region has the DNA TGTGCCAGCAGCCAAGATCATTTCCGTCCCACAGATACGCAGTATTTT. It specifies CASSQDHFRPTDTQYF.

This chain uses TRBV5-1 with TRBJ1-6; D gene unclear. The V and J ends lost 4 bases and 8 bases respectively, with 10 bases between them. CDR3 length equals 13 residues. In germline, CDR1 is SGHRS, CDR2 YFSETQ. CDR3 DNA: TGCGCCAGCAGCGAGGGATTGGATTCACCCCTCCACTTT. Residues: CASSEGLDSPLHF.

This sequence joins TRBV7-9 and TRBJ1-6; D gene ambiguous. The germline V gene encodes CDR1 SEHNR and CDR2 FQNEAQ (reference sequence). This CDR3 has 14 amino acids. V lost 1 base and J lost 7, with 8 bases in between. The DNA of the CDR3 is TGTGCCAGCAGCTTAGGTTTGGGCAATTCACCCCTCCACTTT. It specifies CASSLGLGNSPLHF.

Note on this clone: A much larger clone lies a single base off, so this may be a read error. The identical CDR3 is also encoded by other nucleotide sequences in the sample. The rearrangement links TRBV7-9 to TRBJ1-2, with D hard to call. The V gene's germline CDR1 is SEHNR and CDR2 FQNEAQ (reference sequence). The CDR3 consists of 14 residues. In nucleotides, the CDR3 is TGTGCCAGCCGCTTTCAAGGAGGAGACTATGGCTACACCTTC. This sequence encodes CASRFQGGDYGYTF.

The rearrangement joins TRBV6-5 to TRBJ1-3; D unclear. This CDR3 has 15 residues. The V end was cut by 6 bases, the J end by 0 bases, with 12 bases between. Germline V gene sequence: CDR1 MNHEY, CDR2 SVGAGI. The CDR3 region has the DNA TGTGCCAGCAGCAACAGCAGGAACTCTGGAAACACCATATATTTT. This encodes CASSNSRNSGNTIYF.

This chain links TRBV10-3 with TRBJ2-1, with TRBD2 as a possible D gene (6 bases). CDR3 length: 12 amino acids. Germline CDR1 is ENHRY and CDR2 is SYGVKD. The germline V and J ends were trimmed by 6 bases and 12 bases, with 15 bases remaining between them. CDR3 amino acids: CAISDVGGRQFF. In nucleotides, the CDR3 is TGTGCCATCAGCGATGTCGGGGGACGGCAGTTCTTC.

J is TRBJ2-7 and V is TRBV18; 7 bases fit TRBD1. The V and J ends lost 4 bases and 5 bases, in that order; junction bases with no gene match: 5. CDR1 and CDR2 (germline): KGHSH, LQKENI. This CDR3 spans 13 amino acids. CDR3 DNA: TGTGCCAGCTCACTAGTTACAGGGGACGAGCAGTACTTC. It encodes CASSLVTGDEQYF.

V and J are TRBV5-1 and TRBJ1-1; no clear D. CDR1 is SGHRS and CDR2 is YFSETQ in the germline V gene. Trimming took 0 bases from V and 3 from J, leaving 9 bases between them. This CDR3 contains 14 residues. The CDR3 DNA is TGCGCCAGCAGCTTGGACGGAATCGACACTGAAGCTTTCTTT. Encoded protein: CASSLDGIDTEAFF.

The J gene is TRBJ1-1, the V gene TRBV18; 8 bases are shared with TRBD1. With V trimmed by 1 base and J by 0 bases, 1 base remained unmatched. The CDR3 runs 15 residues. The V gene's germline CDR1 is KGHSH and CDR2 LQKENI. Here the CDR3 DNA reads TGTGCCAGCTCACCACGGACAGGGCTGAACACTGAAGCTTTCTTT. This sequence encodes CASSPRTGLNTEAFF.

The chain has TRBV23-1 and TRBJ1-5; TRBD1 is a possible D gene (6 bases). TRBV23-1 is an ORF, with its function uncertain. V was trimmed by 6 bases and J by 1 base, leaving 16 bases between them. The CDR3 is made up of 16 amino acids. The CDR3: CASSRQQGASNQPQHF. CDR3 bases: TGCGCCAGCAGCCGCCAACAGGGAGCGAGCAATCAGCCCCAGCATTTT.

The chain has TRBV3-1 (or the pseudogene TRBV3-2) and TRBJ1-5; possible D gene TRBD1, 5 bases. Trimming took off 0 bases at V and 7 bases at J, with 10 bases between the two ends. Germline CDR1 is LGHDT and CDR2 is YNNKEL (reference sequence). This CDR3 contains 14 residues. CDR3 sequence reads: CASSQDLRGQPQHF. Here the CDR3 DNA reads TGTGCCAGCAGCCAAGATCTTAGGGGACAGCCCCAGCATTTT.

This clone was seen only a few times. CDR3 sequence: CASSADGTNEQYF. The CDR3 DNA sequence: TGTGCCAGCAGCGCGGACGGGACCAACGAGCAGTACTTC. The chain joins TRBV5-5 to TRBJ2-7; the D gene could be TRBD1 or TRBD2 (5 bases each). Trimming stripped 4 bases from V and 5 bases from J, with 13 bases between. CDR1 is SGHKS and CDR2 is YYEKEE in the germline V gene (reference sequence). This CDR3 has 13 residues.

The chain combines TRBV18 with TRBJ2-3; TRBD2 matches 11 bases. Germline V gives CDR1 KGHSH, CDR2 LQKENI. The CDR3 loop spans 15 amino acids. The junction had 6 bases not matched to a gene; V was cut back by 4 bases and J by 6 bases. This chain's CDR3 is CASSQSSGRMDTQYF. In DNA, the CDR3 is TGTGCCAGCTCACAATCTAGCGGGAGGATGGATACGCAGTATTTT. The entire variable domain, with the rest obtained from reference TRBV18 and TRBJ2-3, is as follows: NAGVMQNPRHLVRRRGQEARLRCSPMKGHSHVYWYRQLPEEGLKFMVYLQKENIIDESGMPKERFSAEFPKEGPSILRIQQVVRGDSAAYFCASSQSSGRMDTQYFGPGTRLTVL.

The chain joins TRBV9 to TRBJ2-5; D is unresolved. CDR3 size: 13 residues. CDR1 is SGDLS, CDR2 YYNGEE, per germline. Trimming pared 3 bases from V and 2 bases from J, leaving 8 bases between. Here the CDR3 DNA reads TGTGCCAGCAGCGCTGGGATTCAAGAGACCCAGTACTTC. Its translation is CASSAGIQETQYF.

The table lists this clone with a few counts. V is TRBV28 and J is TRBJ2-7, with 10 bases fitting TRBD1. Germline assignment: CDR1 MDHEN and CDR2 SYDVKM. The CDR3 has 16 residues. V lost 5 bases and J lost 3; bases outside the gene matches: 10. CDR3 region: CASSPRGTGEDYEQYF. CDR3 coding DNA: TGTGCCAGCAGTCCTCGGGGGACAGGGGAAGACTACGAGCAGTACTTC.